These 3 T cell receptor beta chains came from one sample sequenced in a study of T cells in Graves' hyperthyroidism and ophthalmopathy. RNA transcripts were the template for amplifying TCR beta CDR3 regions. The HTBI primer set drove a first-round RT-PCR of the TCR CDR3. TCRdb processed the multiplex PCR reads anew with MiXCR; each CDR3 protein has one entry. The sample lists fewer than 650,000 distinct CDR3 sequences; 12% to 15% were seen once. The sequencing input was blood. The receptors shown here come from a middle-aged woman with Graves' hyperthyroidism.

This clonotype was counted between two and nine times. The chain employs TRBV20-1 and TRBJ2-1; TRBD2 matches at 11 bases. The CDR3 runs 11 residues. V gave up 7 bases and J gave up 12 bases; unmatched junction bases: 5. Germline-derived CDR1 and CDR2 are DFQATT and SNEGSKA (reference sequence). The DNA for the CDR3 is TGCAGTGGACTAGCGGGAAGGGGGCAGTTCTTC. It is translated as CSGLAGRGQFF.

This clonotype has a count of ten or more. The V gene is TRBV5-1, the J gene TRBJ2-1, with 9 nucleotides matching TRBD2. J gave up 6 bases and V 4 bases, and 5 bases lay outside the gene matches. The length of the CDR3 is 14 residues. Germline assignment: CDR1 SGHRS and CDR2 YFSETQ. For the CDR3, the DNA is TGCGCCAGCAGCGTAGCGGGAGCAATCAATGAGCAGTTCTTC. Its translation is CASSVAGAINEQFF.

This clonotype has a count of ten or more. The chain's CDR3 is CSARDMLGTRQYF. In DNA form, the CDR3 reads TGCAGTGCTAGAGATATGTTGGGGACAAGGCAGTACTTC. The rearrangement links TRBV20-1 to TRBJ2-7; D might be TRBD1 (6 bases). The CDR3 covers 13 residues. From germline, CDR1 is DFQATT and CDR2 SNEGSKA (reference sequence). V lost 0 bases and J lost 9, with 15 bases in between.